This T cell receptor (beta chain) was documented in a study of blood T cell repertoires in COVID-19. Looking at the study overall: Samples taken during acute and convalescent COVID-19 were collected in the United States, Italy and Spain.

Authors' processing steps: From reference gene primer amplification, estimates of nucleated cell counts were derived. Sequencing was performed with immunoSEQ multiplex PCR; in TCRdb, only in-frame clones are kept and a portion is missing. D and trimming come from the DNA, and the V and J calls and clone size come from that table. This table has around 250,000 clones, about 83% appearing once. This clone was counted only a few times. The receptor comes from a man older than 75 with acute or convalescent COVID-19. Source material: peripheral blood.

In nucleotides, the CDR3 is TGCGCCAGCAGACTAGCAGGCACAGATACGCAGTATTTT. Amino acid sequence: CASRLAGTDTQYF. The V gene is TRBV10-2, the J gene TRBJ2-3; TRBD2 is a possible D gene (6 bases). The CDR3 has 13 residues. V lost 6 bases and J lost 1, with 8 bases in between. Germline V gene sequence: CDR1 WSHSY, CDR2 SAAADI.